Listed below are T cell receptor beta chains from one sample, sequenced in a study of shared T cell receptors in the human thymus. TCRdb keeps only in-frame clones here, not all; method: immunoSEQ multiplex PCR. Of about 380,000 clones listed, just under 95% were seen once; the top ten hold 0.015% to 0.025%. Material: thymocytes. The origin of the receptors is a human donor. CDR3s include the opening cysteine and the closing phenylalanine or tryptophan. Clone size appears in some rows only: once, few, many, or a class for an expanded clone.

-,15,TRBJ1-2,TRBV30,CAGQGAPSLNYGYTF
-,17,TRBJ2-3,TRBV5-8,CASSPGQGPSCTDTQYF
once,13,TRBJ1-3,TRBV9,CASSVTSGNTIYF
-,19,TRBJ2-5,TRBV6-7,CASSSFPGLAVRIQETQYF
-,14,TRBJ2-1,TRBV11-3,CASSLGPRWNEQFF
-,17,TRBJ2-5,TRBV30,CAWSVLKVGGNQETQYF
-,14,TRBJ2-7,TRBV7-2,CASSLVKGIHEQYF
-,15,TRBJ1-1,TRBV30,CAWSWSPEMNTEAFF
-,18,TRBJ2-7,TRBV5-1,CASSLRAERPKSTYEQYF
-,17,TRBJ1-5,TRBV10-3,CAISESRGQGSNQPQHF
-,15,TRBJ2-3,TRBV27,CASRGQSSSTDTQYF